A single T cell receptor beta chain is shown here with its context. Its antigen is still unknown. These data come from a study of cytomegalovirus exposure and HLA in healthy donors. Findings of the study overall: It has been reported that TCR beta sequences accurately predicted the HLA-A and HLA-B alleles of most subjects.

The PCR contained 60 Vbeta and 13 Jbeta primers. The table came from immunoSEQ multiplex PCR; TCRdb's copy has only in-frame clones and leaves some out. This sample has fewer than 90,000 clones, with under 85% found just once. Germline V gives CDR1 SNHLY, CDR2 FYNNEI. The CDR3 sequence is 11 residues long. V was trimmed by 7 bases and J by 10 bases, leaving 13 bases between them. V gene TRBV2 combines with J gene TRBJ1-2; D not certain. The specimen sequenced was PBMCs. The receptor was derived from a male donor in good health and CMV-seronegative. The CDR3 sequence: CASTGSSSYTF. CDR3 sequence (DNA): TGTGCCAGCACCGGGTCAAGTTCCTACACCTTC.